This is a list of T cell receptor beta chains from one sample in a study of CD8+CD57+ T cells in acquired aplastic anemia. A single record per CDR3 protein comes from TCRdb applying MiXCR to the reads. This sample carries about 220,000 distinct CDR3 sequences, approximately 35% of them seen once, and the ten largest clones take around 1.1%. Sequencing was performed on sorted CD4+, CD8+, or CD8+CD57+ T cells (not recorded which) from PBMCs. These TCRs come from a human donor in good health, serving as a control. Each CDR3 is given with its conserved first and last residue. A D gene is named only where the DNA matches it firmly. Size values are once, few and many counts, or a class for expanded clones, and some rows have none.

CDR3 length: 12; J gene: TRBJ1-2; V gene: TRBV20-1; D gene: .; clone size: many; CDR3 protein: CSASSVNYGYTF; CDR3 DNA: TGCAGTGCTAGTTCTGTCAACTATGGCTACACCTTC
CDR3 length: 16; J gene: TRBJ2-2; V gene: TRBV12-3/TRBV12-4; D gene: TRBD1; clone size: .; CDR3 protein: CASSQQGAWRTGELFF; CDR3 DNA: TGTGCCAGCAGCCAACAGGGGGCTTGGCGCACCGGGGAGCTGTTTTTT
CDR3 length: 13; J gene: TRBJ2-7; V gene: TRBV29-1; D gene: .; clone size: .; CDR3 protein: CSASRYSSYEQYF; CDR3 DNA: TGCAGCGCCAGTCGATATTCCTCCTACGAGCAGTACTTC
CDR3 length: 19; J gene: TRBJ2-2; V gene: TRBV11-1; D gene: TRBD2; clone size: .; CDR3 protein: CASSSASGLAGVNTGELFF; CDR3 DNA: TGTGCCAGCAGCTCCGCATCGGGACTAGCGGGGGTGAACACCGGGGAGCTGTTTTTT
CDR3 length: 15; J gene: TRBJ2-7; V gene: TRBV19; D gene: TRBD2; clone size: many; CDR3 protein: CASSRAGELSYEQYF; CDR3 DNA: TGTGCCAGTAGCAGAGCGGGAGAGCTCTCCTACGAGCAGTACTTC
CDR3 length: 16; J gene: TRBJ2-7; V gene: TRBV29-1; D gene: TRBD1; clone size: once; CDR3 protein: CSVEGMAGQAGYEQYF; CDR3 DNA: TGCAGCGTTGAAGGGATGGCCGGACAGGCGGGCTACGAGCAGTACTTC
CDR3 length: 14; J gene: TRBJ1-2; V gene: TRBV10-3; D gene: .; clone size: .; CDR3 protein: CAISENVREYGYTF; CDR3 DNA: TGTGCCATCAGTGAGAATGTCAGAGAATATGGCTACACCTTC
CDR3 length: 15; J gene: TRBJ2-2; V gene: TRBV10-3; D gene: TRBD1; clone size: many; CDR3 protein: CAIRTGQVPAGELFF; CDR3 DNA: TGTGCCATCAGAACAGGACAGGTTCCCGCCGGGGAGCTGTTTTTT
CDR3 length: 12; J gene: TRBJ2-7; V gene: TRBV2; D gene: TRBD1; clone size: many; CDR3 protein: CASRQGAYEQYF; CDR3 DNA: TGTGCCAGCCGACAGGGGGCCTACGAGCAGTACTTC
CDR3 length: 14; J gene: TRBJ2-7; V gene: TRBV2; D gene: .; clone size: many; CDR3 protein: CASSPDRLSYEQYF; CDR3 DNA: TGTGCCAGCAGCCCCGACAGGCTCTCCTACGAGCAGTACTTC
CDR3 length: 14; J gene: TRBJ1-2; V gene: TRBV6-1; D gene: .; clone size: many; CDR3 protein: CASELGRTSYGYTF; CDR3 DNA: TGTGCCAGCGAATTAGGGCGAACGTCCTATGGCTACACCTTC
CDR3 length: 12; J gene: TRBJ1-5; V gene: TRBV19; D gene: .; clone size: few; CDR3 protein: CASTRGIQPQHF; CDR3 DNA: TGTGCCAGTACGAGGGGGATTCAGCCCCAGCATTTT
CDR3 length: 15; J gene: TRBJ2-7; V gene: TRBV19; D gene: TRBD1; clone size: many; CDR3 protein: CASSTATGPSYEQYF; CDR3 DNA: TGTGCCAGTAGTACGGCGACAGGGCCGTCCTACGAGCAGTACTTC
CDR3 length: 13; J gene: TRBJ2-3; V gene: TRBV7-7; D gene: .; clone size: .; CDR3 protein: CASSKGVYNEQYF; CDR3 DNA: TGTGCCAGCAGCAAGGGAGTTTACAATGAGCAGTATTTT
CDR3 length: 15; J gene: TRBJ2-1; V gene: TRBV5-6; D gene: TRBD1; clone size: few; CDR3 protein: CASRPGTGDYNEQFF; CDR3 DNA: TGTGCCAGCAGACCCGGGACAGGGGACTACAATGAGCAGTTCTTC
CDR3 length: 14; J gene: TRBJ2-7; V gene: TRBV19; D gene: TRBD2; clone size: .; CDR3 protein: CASSVSGGTYEQYF; CDR3 DNA: TGTGCCAGTAGTGTAAGCGGGGGGACCTACGAGCAGTACTTC
CDR3 length: 12; J gene: TRBJ1-5; V gene: TRBV6-1; D gene: .; clone size: many; CDR3 protein: CASSLGQTPQHF; CDR3 DNA: TGTGCCAGCAGCCTGGGACAAACACCCCAGCATTTT
CDR3 length: 14; J gene: TRBJ1-6; V gene: TRBV10-3; D gene: .; clone size: .; CDR3 protein: CAISGGPYNSPLHF; CDR3 DNA: TGTGCCATCAGTGGGGGACCTTATAATTCACCCCTCCACTTT
CDR3 length: 13; J gene: TRBJ2-5; V gene: TRBV13; D gene: .; clone size: many; CDR3 protein: CASSALWGETQYF; CDR3 DNA: TGTGCCAGCAGCGCGTTGTGGGGTGAGACCCAGTACTTC
CDR3 length: 16; J gene: TRBJ2-3; V gene: TRBV20-1; D gene: TRBD2; clone size: few; CDR3 protein: CSARDRTSGVEDTQYF; CDR3 DNA: TGCAGTGCTAGAGATCGGACTAGCGGGGTAGAAGATACGCAGTATTTT
CDR3 length: 14; J gene: TRBJ2-7; V gene: TRBV2; D gene: TRBD1; clone size: .; CDR3 protein: CASSLWDRAYEQCF; CDR3 DNA: TGTGCCAGCAGCCTTTGGGACAGGGCCTACGAGCAGTGCTTC
CDR3 length: 14; J gene: TRBJ1-1; V gene: TRBV29-1; D gene: .; clone size: .; CDR3 protein: CSVGGGRGDTEAFF; CDR3 DNA: TGCAGCGTTGGCGGGGGGCGAGGGGACACTGAAGCTTTCTTT
CDR3 length: 16; J gene: TRBJ2-2; V gene: TRBV4-1; D gene: TRBD2; clone size: few; CDR3 protein: CASSRTSSANTGELFF; CDR3 DNA: TGCGCCAGCAGCCGGACTAGCAGCGCGAACACCGGGGAGCTGTTTTTT
CDR3 length: 13; J gene: TRBJ1-1; V gene: TRBV7-9; D gene: TRBD1; clone size: .; CDR3 protein: CASSLGGGGEAFF; CDR3 DNA: TGTGCCAGCAGCTTAGGGGGAGGGGGCGAGGCTTTCTTT
CDR3 length: 13; J gene: TRBJ1-1; V gene: TRBV6-1; D gene: .; clone size: .; CDR3 protein: CASSERAASEAFF; CDR3 DNA: TGTGCCAGCAGTGAAAGGGCGGCGTCTGAAGCTTTCTTT
CDR3 length: 15; J gene: TRBJ1-1; V gene: TRBV5-1; D gene: .; clone size: .; CDR3 protein: CASSLSPAGVTEAFF; CDR3 DNA: TGCGCCAGCAGCTTGTCGCCGGCAGGGGTGACTGAAGCTTTCTTT
CDR3 length: 16; J gene: TRBJ2-7; V gene: TRBV5-1; D gene: TRBD2; clone size: few; CDR3 protein: CASSSRTSGSSYEQYF; CDR3 DNA: TGCGCCAGCAGCTCCCGGACTAGCGGGAGCTCCTACGAGCAGTACTTC
CDR3 length: 12; J gene: TRBJ1-1; V gene: TRBV10-3; D gene: .; clone size: .; CDR3 protein: CAIKTMNTEAFF; CDR3 DNA: TGTGCCATCAAAACAATGAACACTGAAGCTTTCTTT